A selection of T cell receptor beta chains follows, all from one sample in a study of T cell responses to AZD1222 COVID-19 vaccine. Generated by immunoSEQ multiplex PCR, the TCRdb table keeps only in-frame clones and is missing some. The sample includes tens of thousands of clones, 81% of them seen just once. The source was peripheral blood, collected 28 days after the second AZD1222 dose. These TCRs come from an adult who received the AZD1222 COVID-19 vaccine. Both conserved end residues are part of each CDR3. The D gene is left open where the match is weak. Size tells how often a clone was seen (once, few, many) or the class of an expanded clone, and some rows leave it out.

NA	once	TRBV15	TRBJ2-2	TGTGCCACCAGCAGCTACACCGGGGAGCTGTTTTTT	CATSSYTGELFF
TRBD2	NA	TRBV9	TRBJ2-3	TGTGCCAGCAGCGTAGTGGTAGCGGGAATAAGCACAGATACGCAGTATTTT	CASSVVVAGISTDTQYF
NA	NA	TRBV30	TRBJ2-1	TGTGCCTGGAGTGGCGGCCTCTACAATGAGCAGTTCTTC	CAWSGGLYNEQFF
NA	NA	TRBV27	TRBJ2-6	TGTGCCAGCAGTGACTCAGGGGCTGGGGCCAACGTCCTGACTTTC	CASSDSGAGANVLTF
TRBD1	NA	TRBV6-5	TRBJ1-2	TGTGCCAGCAGTTACTCTAGGGCAGGGGGGACTAATGGCTACACCTTC	CASSYSRAGGTNGYTF
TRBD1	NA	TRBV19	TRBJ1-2	TGTGCCAGTAGTATGCAGGGGGACTATGGCTACACCTTC	CASSMQGDYGYTF
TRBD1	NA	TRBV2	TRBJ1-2	TGTGCCAGCAGTGAAGCCCCGGGACAGGCGTCTGGCTACACCTTC	CASSEAPGQASGYTF
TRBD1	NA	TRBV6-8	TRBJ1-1	TGTGCCAGCTATAGGGACCGGGACAGCAACACTGAAGCTTTCTTT	CASYRDRDSNTEAFF
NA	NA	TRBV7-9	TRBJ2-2	TGTGCCAGCACCTCCGGGACCGCGACCGGGGAGCTGTTTTTT	CASTSGTATGELFF
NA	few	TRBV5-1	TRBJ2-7	TGCGCCAGCAAAAAAGCGGATTCCTACGAGCAGTACTTC	CASKKADSYEQYF
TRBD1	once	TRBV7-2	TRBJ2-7	TGTGCCAGCAGCTTACAAGCCGGGACAGGGTCGGGTGCGCAGTACTTC	CASSLQAGTGSGAQYF
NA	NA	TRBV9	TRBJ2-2	TGTGCCAGCAGCGTAAGAAGGTCCGGGGAGCTGTTTTTT	CASSVRRSGELFF
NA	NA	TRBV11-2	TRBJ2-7	TGTGCCAGCACCCCCTTCTTAGAGGGGAAAAGGGGGGAGCAGTACTTC	CASTPFLEGKRGEQYF
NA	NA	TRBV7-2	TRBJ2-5	TGTGCCAGCAGCTCGTACTCCCCGGGAGAGACCCAGTACTTC	CASSSYSPGETQYF
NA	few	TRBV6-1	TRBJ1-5	TGTGCCAGCAGTGAAGCGGGAGGGTTCAATCAGCCCCAGCATTTT	CASSEAGGFNQPQHF